This T cell receptor (beta chain) appears in the sequencing data of a study of shared clonotypes between healthy human individuals. Whole-study context: CD4 naive and CD4 memory each took three plates per donor, while CD8 naive took two and CD8 memory one. Whole-study findings and limits: Since donors were few, the genetic and exposure-history diversity represented was limited. Blood was the sole source, and tissue repertoires probably differ.

Researchers partitioned CD4+ cells into CD45RA+ naive and CD45RA-negative memory subsets. Using immunoSEQ multiplex PCR, the repertoire was profiled, and TCRdb retains in-frame clones only, with some absent. The sample has under 550,000 clones, 96% seen once. V lost 8 bases to trimming and J lost 5 bases; unmatched junction nucleotides: 9. The germline V gene has CDR1 KGHSH and CDR2 LQKENI. CDR3 length equals 14 residues. On this clone: Its matching antigen is unknown.

The clonotype comes from a woman aged 25-40 years in good health. The sequenced sample consisted of naive CD4+ T cells sorted from blood. The subset: CD45RA+ positively selected. This chain links TRBV18 with TRBJ2-1, with TRBD1 matching over 7 bases. The DNA of the CDR3 is TGTGCCAGCACCCGACAGGGTGTCCACAATGAGCAGTTCTTC. Protein product: CASTRQGVHNEQFF. The full variable domain, with the rest looked up from reference TRBV18 and TRBJ2-1, is NAGVMQNPRHLVRRRGQEARLRCSPMKGHSHVYWYRQLPEEGLKFMVYLQKENIIDESGMPKERFSAEFPKEGPSILRIQQVVRGDSAAYFCASTRQGVHNEQFFGPGTRLTVL.